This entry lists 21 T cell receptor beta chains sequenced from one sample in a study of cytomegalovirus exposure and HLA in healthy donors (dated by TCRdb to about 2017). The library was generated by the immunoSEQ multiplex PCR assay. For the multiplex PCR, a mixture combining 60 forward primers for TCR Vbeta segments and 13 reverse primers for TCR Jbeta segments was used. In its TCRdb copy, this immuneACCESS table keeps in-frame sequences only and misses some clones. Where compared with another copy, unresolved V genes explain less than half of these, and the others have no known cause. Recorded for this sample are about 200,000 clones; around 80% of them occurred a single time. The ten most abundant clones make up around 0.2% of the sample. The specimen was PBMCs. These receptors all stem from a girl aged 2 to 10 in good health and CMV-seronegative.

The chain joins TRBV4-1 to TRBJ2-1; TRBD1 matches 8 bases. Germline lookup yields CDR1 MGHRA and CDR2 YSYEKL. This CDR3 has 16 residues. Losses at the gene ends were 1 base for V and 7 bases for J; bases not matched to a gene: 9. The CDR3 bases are TGCGCCAGCAGCCAAGTTGTCCGGACAGGGTCTAATGAGCAGTTCTTC. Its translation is CASSQVVRTGSNEQFF.

The CDR3 region is CASSLTGTYTGELFF. DNA of the CDR3: TGTGCCAGCAGTTTGACGGGAACATACACCGGGGAGCTGTTTTTT. This sequence joins TRBV27 and TRBJ2-2, with D perhaps matching TRBD2 (5 bases). This CDR3 has 15 amino acids. Trimming shortened V by 3 bases and J by 3 bases, and 11 bases separated the two germline ends. Germline CDR1 reads MNHEY; CDR2 reads SMNVEV (reference sequence).

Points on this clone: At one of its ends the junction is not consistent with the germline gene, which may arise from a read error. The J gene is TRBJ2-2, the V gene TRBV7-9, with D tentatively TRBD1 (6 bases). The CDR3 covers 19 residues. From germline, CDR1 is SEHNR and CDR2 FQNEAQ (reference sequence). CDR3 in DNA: TGTGCCAGCAGCTTAGTAGGGATCGAAAGGGTATGGGACACCGAGGAGCTGTTTTTT. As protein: CASSLVGIERVWDTEELFF.

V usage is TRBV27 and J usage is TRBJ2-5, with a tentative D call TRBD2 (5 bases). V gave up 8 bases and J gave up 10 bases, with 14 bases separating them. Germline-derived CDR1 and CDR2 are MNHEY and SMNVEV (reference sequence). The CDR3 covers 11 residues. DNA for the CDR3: TGTGCCAGCGGAACGACGGGGATCCAGTACTTC. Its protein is CASGTTGIQYF.

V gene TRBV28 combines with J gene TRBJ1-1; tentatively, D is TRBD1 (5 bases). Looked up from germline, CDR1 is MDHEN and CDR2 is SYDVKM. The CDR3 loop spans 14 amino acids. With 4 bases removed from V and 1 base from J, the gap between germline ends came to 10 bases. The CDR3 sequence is CASSYTDRNTEAFF. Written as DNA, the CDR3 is TGTGCCAGCAGTTACACCGACAGGAACACTGAAGCTTTCTTT.

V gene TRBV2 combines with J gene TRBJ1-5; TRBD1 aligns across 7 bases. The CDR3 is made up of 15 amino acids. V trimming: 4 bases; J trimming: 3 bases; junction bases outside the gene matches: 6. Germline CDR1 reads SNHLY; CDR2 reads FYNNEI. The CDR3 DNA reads TGTGCCAGCAGTGGCGAGACAGGGCCCAATCAGCCCCAGCATTTT. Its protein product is CASSGETGPNQPQHF.

CDR3 nucleotide sequence: TGTGCCAGCAGCTTCCTCTTATCTAGCACAGATACGCAGTATTTT. Translating gives CASSFLLSSTDTQYF. The chain combines TRBV7-2 with TRBJ2-3; unclear D gene. Germline values: CDR1 SGHTA, CDR2 FQGNSA. V lost 3 bases to trimming and J lost 0 bases, with 10 bases between them. The CDR3 consists of 15 residues. Variable domain in full (rest from reference TRBV7-2 and TRBJ2-3): GAGVSQSPSNKVTEKGKDVELRCDPISGHTALYWYRQSLGQGLEFLIYFQGNSAPDKSGLPSDRFSAERTGGSVSTLTIQRTQQEDSAVYLCASSFLLSSTDTQYFGPGTRLTVL.

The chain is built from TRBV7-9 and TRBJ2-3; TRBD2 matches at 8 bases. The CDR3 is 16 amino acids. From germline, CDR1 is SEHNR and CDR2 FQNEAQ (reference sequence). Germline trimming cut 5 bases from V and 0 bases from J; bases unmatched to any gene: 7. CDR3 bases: TGTGCCAGCAGCGTCGCACTAGCGGAGAGCACAGATACGCAGTATTTT. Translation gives CASSVALAESTDTQYF.

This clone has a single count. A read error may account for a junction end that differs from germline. CDR3 protein: CSSSFPPLWIPKAETQYF. The CDR3 DNA is TGTTCCAGCAGCTTCCCCCCCTTATGGATTCCTAAAGCGGAGACCCAGTACTTC. V and J are TRBV7-9 and TRBJ2-5; D gene uncertain. Germline CDR1 is SEHNR and CDR2 is FQNEAQ (reference sequence). This CDR3 has 18 amino acids.

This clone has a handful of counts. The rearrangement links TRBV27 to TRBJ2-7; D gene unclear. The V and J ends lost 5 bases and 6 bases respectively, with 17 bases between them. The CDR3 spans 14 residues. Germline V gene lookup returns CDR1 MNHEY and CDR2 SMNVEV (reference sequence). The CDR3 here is CASSPMGLNSEQYF. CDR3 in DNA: TGTGCCAGCAGTCCGATGGGCCTAAATTCCGAGCAGTACTTC.

CDR3 DNA: TGTGCTAGTGTTCCCCGGCAAAGGGTAGGCGGGTACACCGGGGAGCTGTTTTTT. Translation: CASVPRQRVGGYTGELFF. V gene TRBV12-5 combines with J gene TRBJ2-2; perhaps TRBD2 as D (5 bases). Trimming left V 7 bases short and J 3 bases short, with 24 bases between. The CDR3 length is 18 residues. The germline V gene encodes CDR1 LGHNT and CDR2 FRNRAP.

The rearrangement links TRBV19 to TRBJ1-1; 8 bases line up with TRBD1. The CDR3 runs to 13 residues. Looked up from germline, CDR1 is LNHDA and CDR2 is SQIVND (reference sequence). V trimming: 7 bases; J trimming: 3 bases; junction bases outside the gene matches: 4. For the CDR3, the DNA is TGTGCCAGTACCCCACAGGGGGACACTGAAGCTTTCTTT. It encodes CASTPQGDTEAFF.

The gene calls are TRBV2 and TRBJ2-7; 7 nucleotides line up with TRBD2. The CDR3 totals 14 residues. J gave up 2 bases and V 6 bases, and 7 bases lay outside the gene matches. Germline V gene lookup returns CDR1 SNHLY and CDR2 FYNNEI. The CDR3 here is CASSAASGTYEQYF. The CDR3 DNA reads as TGTGCCAGCAGCGCGGCTAGCGGAACCTACGAGCAGTACTTC.

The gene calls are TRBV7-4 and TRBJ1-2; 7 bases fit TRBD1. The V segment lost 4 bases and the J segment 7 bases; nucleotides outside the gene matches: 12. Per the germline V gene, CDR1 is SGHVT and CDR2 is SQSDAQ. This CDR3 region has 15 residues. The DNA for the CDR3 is TGTGCCAGCAGCTCAAGGGACAGCACTTGGAGTGGCTACACCTTC. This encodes CASSSRDSTWSGYTF.

In DNA, the CDR3 is TGTGCCATCAGTTGGGACAGCAGCTACGAGCAGTACTTC. Its translation is CAISWDSSYEQYF. The chain couples TRBV10-3 to TRBJ2-7; 7 bases agree with TRBD1. Trimming took 5 bases from V and 3 from J; bases not matched to a gene: 4. Per germline, CDR1 ENHRY and CDR2 SYGVKD. The CDR3 loop spans 13 amino acids.

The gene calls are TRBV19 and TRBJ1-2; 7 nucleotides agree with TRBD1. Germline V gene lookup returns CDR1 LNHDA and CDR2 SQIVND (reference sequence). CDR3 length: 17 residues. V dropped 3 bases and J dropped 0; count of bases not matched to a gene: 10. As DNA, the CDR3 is TGTGCCAGTAGTATCGGACAGGAACCACAAGCTAACTATGGCTACACCTTC. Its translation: CASSIGQEPQANYGYTF.

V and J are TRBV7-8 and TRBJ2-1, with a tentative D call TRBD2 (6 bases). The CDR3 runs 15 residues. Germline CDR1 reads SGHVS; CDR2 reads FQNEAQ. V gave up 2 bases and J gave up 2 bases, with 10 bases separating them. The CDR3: CASSLLGRTYNEQFF. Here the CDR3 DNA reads TGTGCCAGCAGCTTATTGGGGAGGACCTACAATGAGCAGTTCTTC.

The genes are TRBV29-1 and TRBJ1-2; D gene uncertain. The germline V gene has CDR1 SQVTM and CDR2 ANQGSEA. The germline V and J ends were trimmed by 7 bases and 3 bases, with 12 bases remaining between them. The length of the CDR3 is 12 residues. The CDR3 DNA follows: TGCAGCGCTGGACGCGGGGACTATGGCTACACCTTC. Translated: CSAGRGDYGYTF.

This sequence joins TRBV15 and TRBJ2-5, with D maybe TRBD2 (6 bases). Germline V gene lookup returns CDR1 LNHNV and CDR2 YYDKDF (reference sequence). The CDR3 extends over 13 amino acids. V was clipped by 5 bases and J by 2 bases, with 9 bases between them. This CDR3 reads CATSGGGQETQYF. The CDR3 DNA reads TGTGCCACCAGCGGGGGAGGACAAGAGACCCAGTACTTC.

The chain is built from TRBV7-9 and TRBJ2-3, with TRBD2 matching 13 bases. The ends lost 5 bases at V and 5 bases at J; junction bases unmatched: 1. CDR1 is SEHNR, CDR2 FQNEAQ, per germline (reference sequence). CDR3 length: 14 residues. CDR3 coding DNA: TGTGCCAGCAGCCGGACTAGCGGGAGAGATACGCAGTATTTT. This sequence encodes CASSRTSGRDTQYF. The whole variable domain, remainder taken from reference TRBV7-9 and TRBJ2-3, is DTGVSQNPRHKITKRGQNVTFRCDPISEHNRLYWYRQTLGQGPEFLTYFQNEAQLEKSRLLSDRFSAERPKGSFSTLEIQRTEQGDSAMYLCASSRTSGRDTQYFGPGTRLTVL.

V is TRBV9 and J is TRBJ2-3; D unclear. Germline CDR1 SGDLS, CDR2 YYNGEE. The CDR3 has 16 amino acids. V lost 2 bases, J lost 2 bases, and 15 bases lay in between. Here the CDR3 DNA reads TGTGCCAGCAGCGTGGGTCTTTGGGCCAACACAGATACGCAGTATTTT. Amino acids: CASSVGLWANTDTQYF.